The rows below give T cell receptor beta chains drawn from one sample of a study of PD-1 blockade in classical Hodgkin lymphoma. Data came from immunoSEQ multiplex PCR; TCRdb stores just in-frame clones and leaves some out. The table has around 30,000 clones, roughly 90% seen once. Input material: CD4+ T cells from blood. The receptors shown here come from a human donor with classical Hodgkin lymphoma. Both conserved end residues are part of each CDR3. Each record gives: CDR3 DNA, CDR3 protein, clone size, V gene, D gene, J gene. D genes are given only for firm matches. Clone size is shown for a subset of rows, as once, few, many or a class of expanded clone.

TGTGCCAGCAGCGTAGGAGGGAACAATGAGCAGTTCTTC	CASSVGGNNEQFF	once	TRBV7-7	NA	TRBJ2-1
TGTGCCAGCAGCCAATTCCAAACAGATACGCAGTATTTT	CASSQFQTDTQYF	NA	TRBV14	NA	TRBJ2-3
TGTGCCAGCGGACTGGGGGATACGCAGTATTTT	CASGLGDTQYF	NA	TRBV7-9	NA	TRBJ2-3
TGCAGTGCTAGAGCTGGATACGAGCAGTACTTC	CSARAGYEQYF	NA	TRBV20-1	NA	TRBJ2-7
TGTGCCAGCAGTTACACGGGACAGGGTACCGAGCAGTACTTC	CASSYTGQGTEQYF	NA	TRBV6-5	TRBD1	TRBJ2-7
TGTGCCAGCAGTTTAACGGGGGGCGCCACTGAAGCTTTCTTT	CASSLTGGATEAFF	NA	TRBV27	NA	TRBJ1-1
TGTGCCAGCAGTTATCGAGGGGGGAGGAATACGCAGTATTTT	CASSYRGGRNTQYF	NA	TRBV6-5	NA	TRBJ2-3
TGTGCCAGCAGCCGGGACTTTATAACCGGGGAGCTGTTTTTT	CASSRDFITGELFF	NA	TRBV5-4	NA	TRBJ2-2
TGTGCCAGCAGTGGAGGGACTTACTTTGGGGACTACACCTTC	CASSGGTYFGDYTF	NA	TRBV25-1	NA	TRBJ1-2
TGTGCCAGCGCAGGATCCTACGAGCAGTACTTC	CASAGSYEQYF	NA	TRBV6-5	NA	TRBJ2-7
TGCGCCAGCAGATACGCGGACACAAACACTGAAGCTTTCTTT	CASRYADTNTEAFF	NA	TRBV5-1	NA	TRBJ1-1
TGTGCCAGCAGTTATACCCAGGGGGCCTCCTACAATGAGCAGTTCTTC	CASSYTQGASYNEQFF	NA	TRBV27	TRBD1	TRBJ2-1
TGTGCCAGCAGCTCCTCCAGGGGGGCGGACACCGGGGAGCTGTTTTTT	CASSSSRGADTGELFF	NA	TRBV5-4	NA	TRBJ2-2
TGTGCCAGCAGCCCCGGGGGGGGGACATTGAACACCGGGGAGCTGTTTTTT	CASSPGGGTLNTGELFF	NA	TRBV5-6	TRBD2	TRBJ2-2
TGCGCCAGCAGCTTGGAGACAGGGGGCGAGCAGTACTTC	CASSLETGGEQYF	few	TRBV5-1	TRBD1	TRBJ2-7
TGCGCCAGCAGCTTGAAAGGAGCAACTAATGAAAAACTGTTTTTT	CASSLKGATNEKLFF	once	TRBV5-1	NA	TRBJ1-4
TGTGCCAGCAGTTACTCGGGGCGACCGCAAGAGACCCAGTACTTC	CASSYSGRPQETQYF	NA	TRBV6-5	NA	TRBJ2-5
TGCGCCAGCAGCCTCCTCGGAGACCCAATTGGGGGAACCGAGCAGTACTTC	CASSLLGDPIGGTEQYF	once	TRBV5-1	NA	TRBJ2-7
TGCAGCGTTTGGGGGAGTATCGGTGGCTACACCTTC	CSVWGSIGGYTF	NA	TRBV29-1	NA	TRBJ1-2
TGTGCCAGCAGCTTTGGGGGCTCTGGAAACACCATATATTTT	CASSFGGSGNTIYF	NA	TRBV5-6	NA	TRBJ1-3
TGTGCCAGCAGCTCGGACATGACCACTGAAGCTTTCTTT	CASSSDMTTEAFF	NA	TRBV5-4	NA	TRBJ1-1
TGTGCCAGCAGCGACTTAATTGGCGAGCAGTACTTC	CASSDLIGEQYF	NA	TRBV7-2	NA	TRBJ2-7
TGCGCCAGCAGCCAAGTCCCCACCCTGAACACTGAAGCTTTCTTT	CASSQVPTLNTEAFF	NA	TRBV4-1	NA	TRBJ1-1
TGTGCCTGGGGATATAGCGGGACTATCAATGAGCAGTTCTTC	CAWGYSGTINEQFF	NA	TRBV30	TRBD2	TRBJ2-1
TGTGCCAGCAGCTTACCAACTAATGAAAAACTGTTTTTT	CASSLPTNEKLFF	NA	TRBV5-6	NA	TRBJ1-4